The 22 T cell receptor beta chains listed next were all sequenced from one sample in a study of technical replicates of blood from several donors. Sequenced by immunoSEQ multiplex PCR; TCRdb stores in-frame clones only, minus some. The table includes some 60,000 clones, approximately 94% detected once. Specimen: PBMCs. These receptor sequences come from a human donor in good health. Some clones in this sample may be carry-over from other donors' samples.

This clone was observed once. This sequence joins TRBV4-3 and TRBJ2-7, with a possible D match to TRBD2 (6 bases). This CDR3 comprises 15 residues. Trimming stripped 4 bases from V and 1 base from J, with 14 bases between. Germline CDR1 reads LGHNA; CDR2 reads YSLEER. The CDR3 sequence is CASSPLYGGSYEQYF. The CDR3 DNA reads TGCGCCAGCAGCCCCCTGTACGGGGGATCCTACGAGCAGTACTTC.

The chain links TRBV5-5 to TRBJ1-1; no clear D gene. Trimming shortened V by 1 base and J by 7 bases, and 17 bases separated the two germline ends. The CDR3 totals 15 residues. CDR1 SGHKS and CDR2 YYEKEE come from the germline V gene (reference sequence). CDR3 protein: CASSLNFAPGNEAFF. The CDR3 region has the DNA TGTGCCAGCAGCTTGAATTTCGCGCCAGGCAATGAAGCTTTCTTT.

V is TRBV9 and J is TRBJ1-1; D unclear. The CDR3 covers 14 residues. V was trimmed by 3 bases and J by 3 bases, leaving 12 bases between them. CDR1 and CDR2 (germline): SGDLS, YYNGEE. The CDR3 nucleotides read TGTGCCAGCAGCGAGGCCCCGAGGGACACTGAAGCTTTCTTT. This encodes CASSEAPRDTEAFF.

This chain joins TRBV2 and TRBJ2-6, with 7 bases lining up with TRBD1. Germline-derived CDR1 and CDR2 are SNHLY and FYNNEI. The CDR3 is 15 amino acids. Losses at the gene ends were 1 base for V and 4 bases for J; bases not matched to a gene: 1. This CDR3 is CASSEEGAGANVLTF. The CDR3 DNA reads as TGTGCCAGCAGTGAAGAGGGGGCAGGGGCCAACGTCCTGACTTTC.

The chain links TRBV7-2 to TRBJ2-7, with 7 positions matching TRBD2. The CDR3 covers 12 residues. The J segment lost 3 bases and the V segment lost 8 bases, leaving 4 bases of the junction unmatched. Germline V lookup: CDR1 SGHTA, CDR2 FQGNSA. In nucleotides, the CDR3 is TGTGCCAGCTCCCGGGGGGTCTACGAGCAGTACTTC. Its translation is CASSRGVYEQYF.

J is TRBJ2-7 and V is TRBV19; 11 nucleotides agree with TRBD2. Germline loops: CDR1 LNHDA, CDR2 SQIVND (reference sequence). The CDR3 extends over 15 amino acids. Trimming at V came to 6 bases and at J to 0 bases, leaving 4 bases not matched to a gene. The CDR3, as DNA: TGTGCCAGTAGGGCTAGCGGGGGGTCCTCCTACGAGCAGTACTTC. Protein: CASRASGGSSYEQYF.

The chain recombines TRBV4-1 with TRBJ2-1; TRBD2 matches 9 bases. CDR3 length equals 15 residues. Germline-derived CDR1 and CDR2 are MGHRA and YSYEKL. Trimming cost V 4 bases and J 0 bases; bases outside gene matches: 1. DNA for the CDR3: TGCGCCAGCAGCCCGCGGGGGGGCTCCTACAATGAGCAGTTCTTC. It is translated as CASSPRGGSYNEQFF.

A single count supports this clone. The V gene is TRBV12-5, the J gene TRBJ1-4; 7 bases are shared with TRBD1. The CDR3 is 14 residues long. Germline CDR1 is LGHNT and CDR2 is FRNRAP. V gave up 7 bases and J gave up 8 bases; unmatched junction bases: 10. CDR3 nucleotide sequence: TGTGCTAGTGCCTATACTTCAGGGGGGGAAAAACTGTTTTTT. It is translated as CASAYTSGGEKLFF.

This chain joins TRBV15 and TRBJ2-3, with 8 nucleotides matching TRBD2. From germline, CDR1 is LNHNV and CDR2 YYDKDF (reference sequence). There are 17 residues in the CDR3. Trimming removed 0 bases from V and 7 bases from J; junction bases left unmatched: 12. The CDR3: CATSRDEASGPLNTQYF. CDR3 sequence (DNA): TGTGCCACCAGCAGAGATGAGGCTAGCGGGCCCCTAAATACGCAGTATTTT. Combining the CDR3 with reference TRBV15 and TRBJ2-3 gives the whole variable domain DAMVIQNPRYQVTQFGKPVTLSCSQTLNHNVMYWYQQKSSQAPKLLFHYYDKDFNNEADTPDNFQSRRPNTSFCFLDIRSPGLGDTAMYLCATSRDEASGPLNTQYFGPGTRLTVL.

V gene TRBV7-8 combines with J gene TRBJ2-1; 7 nucleotides line up with TRBD2. Germline lookup yields CDR1 SGHVS and CDR2 FQNEAQ. J was trimmed by 5 bases and V by 1 base; bases with no gene match: 5. This CDR3 has 15 amino acids. DNA for the CDR3: TGTGCCAGCAGCTTAGTATCGCTAGCGGACAATGAGCAGTTCTTC. Its translation is CASSLVSLADNEQFF.

This clone was detected only a few times. The chain links TRBV30 to TRBJ2-2, with TRBD1 matching over 7 bases. V lost 4 bases and J lost 2; bases outside the gene matches: 7. The CDR3 has 15 amino acids. Germline loops: CDR1 GTSNPN, CDR2 SVGIG (reference sequence). CDR3 nucleotide sequence: TGTGCCTGGACCGACGACAGGGATAACACCGGGGAGCTGTTTTTT. Its translation: CAWTDDRDNTGELFF.

The chain uses TRBV7-7 and TRBJ1-3; no firm D call. The V end lost 3 bases, the J end lost 4 bases, and 13 bases lay between the germline ends. Germline V gene lookup returns CDR1 SSHAT and CDR2 FNYEAQ (reference sequence). The length of the CDR3 is 15 residues. CDR3 nucleotide sequence: TGTGCCAGCAGCTTGCGGTGGGGAGGAGGAAACACCATATATTTT. It codes for CASSLRWGGGNTIYF.

This chain uses TRBV15 with TRBJ1-5, with D tentatively TRBD1 (6 bases). Trimming stripped 7 bases from V and 2 bases from J, with 15 bases between. Germline V gene lookup returns CDR1 LNHNV and CDR2 YYDKDF (reference sequence). The CDR3 runs to 15 residues. The CDR3, as DNA: TGTGCCACCACCCAGGGGCACGCCGGCAATCAGCCCCAGCATTTT. Translated, it gives CATTQGHAGNQPQHF.

By proportion, this clone is medium-sized. The J gene is TRBJ2-7, the V gene TRBV28; 9 bases map to TRBD2. Germline-derived CDR1 and CDR2 are MDHEN and SYDVKM. Trimming at V came to 7 bases and at J to 7 bases, leaving 23 bases not matched to a gene. The CDR3 runs 18 residues. DNA for the CDR3: TGTGCCAGCATCTGGGCTAGCGGGGTCCTGGGGCCTATGGAGGAGCAGTACTTC. Amino acids: CASIWASGVLGPMEEQYF.

V gene TRBV4-3 combines with J gene TRBJ1-5; TRBD1 is a possible D gene (5 bases). CDR3 length equals 15 residues. Germline CDR1 and CDR2: LGHNA and YSLEER. V was pared by 0 bases and J by 7 bases, with 13 bases between. The CDR3 DNA follows: TGCGCCAGCAGCCAAGATAATCAGGGATACCAGCCCCAGCATTTT. Translation gives CASSQDNQGYQPQHF.

The chain couples TRBV7-9 to TRBJ1-2; D ambiguous. Deletions cut 2 bases from V and 8 bases from J, with 15 bases between. Germline CDR1 reads SEHNR; CDR2 reads FQNEAQ (reference sequence). The CDR3 has 14 amino acids. This CDR3 reads CASSLRGSTVGYTF. DNA for the CDR3: TGTGCCAGCAGCTTAAGAGGCTCGACGGTAGGCTACACCTTC.

This chain uses TRBV2 with TRBJ2-2; TRBD2 might be the D (5 bases). V lost 6 bases, J lost 7 bases, and 15 bases lay in between. CDR1 SNHLY and CDR2 FYNNEI come from the germline V gene. The CDR3 runs to 14 residues. The DNA for the CDR3 is TGTGCCAGCAGGCTAGAGGGCTTTGGCGGGGAGCTGTTTTTT. Residues: CASRLEGFGGELFF.

This sequence joins TRBV7-2 and TRBJ1-2; 8 nucleotides align to TRBD1. Looked up from germline, CDR1 is SGHTA and CDR2 is FQGNSA. V was pared by 7 bases and J by 4 bases, with 11 bases of the junction left unmatched. The CDR3 has 15 amino acids. The CDR3 bases are TGTGCCAGCACTCTCGGGGGGACAGGAAGCTATGGCTACACCTTC. Protein product: CASTLGGTGSYGYTF.

The genes are TRBV5-1 and TRBJ2-5, with 8 bases that match TRBD2. After removal of 0 bases from V and 1 base from J, the junction contained 8 bases not matched to a gene. The CDR3 is 17 amino acids. Germline V CDR1 and CDR2: SGHRS, YFSETQ. The CDR3 DNA reads as TGCGCCAGCAGCTTGGACCTGGCGGGAGGCCTCCAAGAGACCCAGTACTTC. Translating gives CASSLDLAGGLQETQYF.

This clone was detected once. V is TRBV19 and J is TRBJ1-4; 7 bases are a match to TRBD1. CDR1 and CDR2 from the germline V gene are LNHDA and SQIVND (reference sequence). V trimming: 3 bases; J trimming: 3 bases; junction bases outside the gene matches: 4. There are 15 residues in the CDR3. CDR3 nucleotide sequence: TGTGCCAGTAGTATGCGGGACAGAGCTAATGAAAAACTGTTTTTT. Translation gives CASSMRDRANEKLFF.

The rearrangement joins TRBV7-2 to TRBJ2-7; D is possibly TRBD2 (5 bases). Between the trimmed V and J ends, which lost 0 bases and 5 bases, there was a span of 8 bases. Germline values: CDR1 SGHTA, CDR2 FQGNSA. This CDR3 region has 13 residues. Here the CDR3 DNA reads TGTGCCAGCAGCTTAGCGCGGCGGGACGAGCAGTACTTC. Protein sequence: CASSLARRDEQYF.

The gene calls are TRBV7-2 and TRBJ2-3; TRBD1 is a possible D gene (6 bases). The CDR3 length is 15 residues. Germline V lookup: CDR1 SGHTA, CDR2 FQGNSA. Trimming left V 5 bases short and J 7 bases short, with 19 bases between. The CDR3, as DNA: TGTGCCAGCAGCCAGGCATCCCCGAGGGGGAATACGCAGTATTTT. Translating it yields CASSQASPRGNTQYF. Full variable domain (rest looked up from reference TRBV7-2 and TRBJ2-3): GAGVSQSPSNKVTEKGKDVELRCDPISGHTALYWYRQSLGQGLEFLIYFQGNSAPDKSGLPSDRFSAERTGGSVSTLTIQRTQQEDSAVYLCASSQASPRGNTQYFGPGTRLTVL.